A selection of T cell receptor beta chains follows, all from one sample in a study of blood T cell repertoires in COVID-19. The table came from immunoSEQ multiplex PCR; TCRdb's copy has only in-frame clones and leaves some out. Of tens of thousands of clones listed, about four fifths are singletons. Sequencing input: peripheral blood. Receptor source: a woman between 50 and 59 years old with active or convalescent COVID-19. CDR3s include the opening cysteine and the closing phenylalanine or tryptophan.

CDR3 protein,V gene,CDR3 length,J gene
CASSVAPGLAINEQFF,TRBV9,16,TRBJ2-1
CATKGQAHYGYTF,TRBV19,13,TRBJ1-2
CASSQVGRGQGYTF,TRBV4-1,14,TRBJ1-2
CASSSGQGRSYEQYF,TRBV5-5,15,TRBJ2-7
CASSPGEKLFF,TRBV25-1,11,TRBJ1-4
CASSIRQGGPWIRNTIYF,TRBV19,18,TRBJ1-3
CAISEPQGAHNSPLHF,TRBV10-3,16,TRBJ1-6
CASSQREIDTQYF,TRBV18,13,TRBJ2-3
CASSAGRMFQPQHF,TRBV2,14,TRBJ1-5
CATSAAGTGSHEQFF,TRBV24-1,15,TRBJ2-1
CSVRQGAGNTIYF,TRBV29-1,13,TRBJ1-3
CASSIGRIWGQGYQETQYF,TRBV19,19,TRBJ2-5
CASSSLDQGSGYTF,TRBV2,14,TRBJ1-2
CASRENDEQYF,TRBV28,11,TRBJ2-7
CASSKGQGMVTEAFF,TRBV7-3,15,TRBJ1-1
CATREGGAGTGELFF,TRBV6-6,15,TRBJ2-2
CASGPSGRTEQFF,TRBV12-3/TRBV12-4,13,TRBJ2-1
CASRYRSGTGELFF,TRBV3-1/TRBV3-2,14,TRBJ2-2
CASILAGGPSTGELFF,TRBV7-2,16,TRBJ2-2
CASSNQGATEAFF,TRBV12-3/TRBV12-4,13,TRBJ1-1
CASSLFSQGRAEAFF,TRBV5-1,15,TRBJ1-1
CASSEGGTGLHSNQPQHF,TRBV6-1,18,TRBJ1-5
CASSLFGTSGSHEQYF,TRBV28,16,TRBJ2-7
CASSYGRTARNTEAFF,TRBV6-2/TRBV6-3,16,TRBJ1-1
CASSSPPGLGADTQYF,TRBV7-2,16,TRBJ2-3
CASSLGVDRDIYGYTF,TRBV11-2,16,TRBJ1-2
CASSLEEGAQWAGYTF,TRBV5-4,16,TRBJ1-2